The next 29 T cell receptor beta chains were all read from a single sample in a study of T cells expressing NK-cell markers. Using the 5' RACE reads, TCRdb records one entry per CDR3 protein without DNA. The sample has fewer than 300,000 distinct CDR3 sequences. The material sequenced was blood T cells: a sorted CD56 or NKG2C T cell subset, CD4+ or CD8+ T cells, or bulk PBMC T cells (not recorded which). Source of these receptors: a woman between 18 and 69 years old in good health.

This chain connects TRBV29-1 to TRBJ1-2. This CDR3 comprises 12 residues. CDR1 SQVTM and CDR2 ANQGSEA come from the germline V gene. CDR3 sequence: CSETKDNYGYTF.

The chain links TRBV25-1 to TRBJ2-1; the TCRdb call, TRBD2, lacks DNA for checking. The CDR3 sequence is 16 residues long. Germline V lookup: CDR1 MGHDK, CDR2 SYGVNS. CDR3 sequence: CASRPVAGGGHNEQFF.

The chain uses TRBV28 and TRBJ2-7; TCRdb selects TRBD2, and the lack of DNA leaves this call unchecked. CDR1 MDHEN and CDR2 SYDVKM come from the germline V gene. The CDR3 extends over 14 amino acids. The CDR3 sequence: CASSLGTSGYEQYF.

This rearrangement joins TRBV4-3 to TRBJ2-6. The CDR3 extends over 16 amino acids. Germline V gene data show CDR1 as LGHNA and CDR2 as YSLEER. The CDR3 sequence is CASSQHILSGANVLTF.

The chain recombines TRBV5-5 with TRBJ2-7; the TCRdb D gene call, TRBD1, has no DNA to confirm it. This CDR3 region has 14 residues. Per the germline V gene, CDR1 is SGHKS and CDR2 is YYEKEE (reference sequence). CDR3 amino acids: CASSIPTPGNEQYF.

The chain is built from TRBV7-2 and TRBJ2-7; TCRdb's D call of TRBD1 is untestable without DNA. The V gene's germline CDR1 is SGHTA and CDR2 FQGNSA. The CDR3 consists of 13 residues. CDR3 region: CASSDRGLYEQYF.

The J gene is TRBJ1-4, the V gene TRBV20-1; TCRdb lists TRBD1, though no DNA is available to test this call. The CDR3 sequence is 15 residues long. Germline V CDR1 and CDR2: DFQATT, SNEGSKA (reference sequence). The chain's CDR3 is CSARRLGGANEKLFF.

V is TRBV7-2 and J is TRBJ2-7; TCRdb returns TRBD1, unconfirmable since there is no DNA. The germline V gene encodes CDR1 SGHTA and CDR2 FQGNSA. The CDR3 runs 14 residues. This CDR3 reads CASSSRDRVYEQYF.

V usage is TRBV7-7 and J usage is TRBJ2-2; TCRdb gives TRBD1 as the D gene, but with no DNA this cannot be confirmed. Germline loops: CDR1 SSHAT, CDR2 FNYEAQ (reference sequence). The CDR3 is made up of 14 amino acids. The CDR3 sequence: CASSLVTGSGELFF.

The gene calls are TRBV5-1 and TRBJ1-2; TCRdb lists TRBD1, though no DNA is available to test this call. CDR3 length: 15 amino acids. The V gene's germline CDR1 is SGHRS and CDR2 YFSETQ. The CDR3 is CASSLVPGQDYGYTF.

This sequence joins TRBV20-1 and TRBJ1-2. The CDR3 sequence is 12 residues long. Germline-derived CDR1 and CDR2 are DFQATT and SNEGSKA (reference sequence). CDR3 amino acids: CRAAGQSDGYTF.

This chain links TRBV20-1 with TRBJ1-1; the D call from TCRdb, TRBD1, cannot be confirmed without DNA. CDR3 size: 13 residues. Germline lookup yields CDR1 DFQATT and CDR2 SNEGSKA (reference sequence). CDR3 residues: CSAPNRGRTEAFF.

The chain combines TRBV4-3 with TRBJ2-6; without DNA, the TCRdb call of TRBD1 cannot be checked. This CDR3 is built from 16 residues. Germline values: CDR1 LGHNA, CDR2 YSLEER. CDR3 amino acids: CASSRQGAAGANVLTF.

The rearrangement joins TRBV12-3 or TRBV12-4 to TRBJ2-7; checking the TCRdb D call of TRBD2 is not possible without DNA. The length of the CDR3 is 15 residues. CDR3 loop: CASSPLAGASYEQYF.

The V call is TRBV20-1, the J call TRBJ1-3; there is no DNA to check the TCRdb D call of TRBD1. This CDR3 comprises 14 residues. Germline CDR1 is DFQATT and CDR2 is SNEGSKA (reference sequence). The CDR3 is CSARMGERGNTIYF.

CDR3: CASSSGLAGLFNEQFF. The genes are TRBV11-3 and TRBJ2-1; checking the TCRdb D call of TRBD2 is not possible without DNA. CDR1 and CDR2 (germline): SGHNT, YENEEA. The CDR3 covers 16 residues.

The chain's CDR3 is CASSLARGKGITKETQYF. The chain combines TRBV7-2 with TRBJ2-5; no DNA is available, so the TRBD1 call from TCRdb remains unchecked. From germline, CDR1 is SGHTA and CDR2 FQGNSA. There are 18 residues in the CDR3.

The rearrangement joins TRBV12-3 or TRBV12-4 to TRBJ2-7; TCRdb selects TRBD1, and the lack of DNA leaves this call unchecked. The CDR3 loop spans 11 amino acids. The chain's CDR3 is CASSLGGREYF.

This chain joins TRBV6-2 or TRBV6-3 and TRBJ2-1. Germline-derived CDR1 and CDR2 are MNHEY and SVGEGT. CDR3 length: 11 residues. CDR3: CASSHFNEQFF.

The chain carries TRBV7-2 and TRBJ2-3. The V gene's germline CDR1 is SGHTA and CDR2 FQGNSA. The CDR3 spans 12 residues. The CDR3 here is CASSLDIDTQYF.

The chain couples TRBV27 to TRBJ1-5. The CDR3 contains 13 residues. Germline V lookup: CDR1 MNHEY, CDR2 SMNVEV (reference sequence). CDR3 region: CASSLLFGFPQHF.

This rearrangement joins TRBV12-3 or TRBV12-4 to TRBJ2-2; TCRdb reports TRBD1, a call that lacks DNA to check it against. CDR3 size: 15 residues. The CDR3 sequence is CASSLQGTSTGELFF.

This chain joins TRBV12-3 or TRBV12-4 and TRBJ2-1; TCRdb lists TRBD1, though no DNA is available to test this call. This CDR3 is 16 amino acids long. This chain's CDR3 is CASSPLGPGSYNEQFF.

J is TRBJ2-3 and V is TRBV12-3 or TRBV12-4. This CDR3 region has 12 residues. CDR3 protein: CASSYSFNTQYF.

V is TRBV6-1 and J is TRBJ2-3; TCRdb designates TRBD1, a call that cannot be tested without DNA. In germline, CDR1 is MNHNS, CDR2 SASEGT. The CDR3 consists of 15 residues. This CDR3 is CASSEQGGSTDTQYF.

This chain uses TRBV7-2 with TRBJ2-3; there is no DNA to check the TCRdb D call of TRBD1. The CDR3 contains 15 residues. The germline V gene encodes CDR1 SGHTA and CDR2 FQGNSA. The CDR3 sequence is CASSLRVAGEDTQYF.

The chain recombines TRBV5-1 with TRBJ2-3; absent DNA, TCRdb's TRBD1 call cannot be checked. Germline-derived CDR1 and CDR2 are SGHRS and YFSETQ. The CDR3 is 16 residues long. The CDR3 region is CASSLSRGISTDTQYF.

J is TRBJ2-1 and V is TRBV6-4; checking the TCRdb D call of TRBD1 is not possible without DNA. The germline CDR1 and CDR2 sequences are MRHNA and SNTAGT. The CDR3 contains 14 residues. CDR3 residues: CASSAAGARGEQFF.

The chain couples TRBV20-1 to TRBJ1-5; TCRdb names TRBD1, which stays unverified in the absence of DNA. The CDR3 has 15 amino acids. Germline V gene sequence: CDR1 DFQATT, CDR2 SNEGSKA (reference sequence). CDR3 protein: CSARGGGRSNQPQHF.